Detailed here is one T cell receptor beta chain. The source of the sample is a study of shared clonotypes between healthy human individuals. CDR3 length: 15 amino acids. V was trimmed by 5 bases and J by 4 bases, leaving 20 bases between them. Germline assignment: CDR1 GTSNPN and CDR2 SVGIG (reference sequence). Naive CD8 isolation took CD45RO-negative cells positively selected for CCR7 and excluded terminally differentiated effector memory CD45RA+ cells. Sequenced by immunoSEQ multiplex PCR; TCRdb stores in-frame clones only, minus some. The data show approximately 740,000 clones, with more than 85% seen just once and around 24% held by the top ten.

This chain connects TRBV30 to TRBJ1-2, with a tentative D call TRBD1 (6 bases). The sequenced sample consisted of naive CD8+ T cells sorted from blood. This TCR was recovered from a man aged 25 to 40 in good health. The CDR3 nucleotides are TGTGCCTGGGTCGGGGACACCTACAGTTTCTATGGCTACACCTTC. It encodes CAWVGDTYSFYGYTF.